This is a list of T cell receptor beta chains from one sample in a study of blood T cell repertoires in COVID-19. The protocol was immunoSEQ multiplex PCR, while the TCRdb copy is restricted to in-frame clones and leaves out a portion. The sample consists of about 160,000 clones, roughly four fifths of them appearing once. Sequenced input: peripheral blood. The receptor set was obtained from a man aged 65 to 85 who had recovered from COVID-19. Each CDR3 is given with its conserved first and last residue. Each record gives: V gene, J gene, clone size, D gene, CDR3 length, CDR3 protein, CDR3 DNA. D genes are given only for firm matches. Where a row states a size, it is once, few, many or the class of an expanded clone; other rows omit it.

TRBV27	TRBJ2-2	-	-	15	CASSLGLGLTGELFF	TGTGCCAGCAGTTTAGGCCTGGGCCTCACCGGGGAGCTGTTTTTT
TRBV2	TRBJ2-1	-	TRBD2	14	CASKPGTISYEQFF	TGTGCCAGCAAGCCAGGGACTATTTCATATGAGCAGTTCTTC
TRBV13	TRBJ2-5	-	-	13	CASSFGGGETQYF	TGTGCCAGCAGCTTCGGGGGTGGAGAGACCCAGTACTTC
TRBV15	TRBJ2-7	-	-	15	CATSRERQGSYEQYF	TGTGCCACCAGCAGAGAGAGGCAGGGATCCTACGAGCAGTACTTC
TRBV5-4	TRBJ2-5	-	-	14	CASSLEEGRETQYF	TGTGCCAGCAGCTTGGAGGAGGGCAGAGAGACCCAGTACTTC
TRBV9	TRBJ2-7	-	-	12	CANLGAPYEQYF	TGTGCCAATCTTGGGGCCCCCTACGAGCAGTACTTC
TRBV11-3	TRBJ2-1	-	TRBD2	18	CASSLSGSLADAYNEQFF	TGTGCCAGCAGCTTAAGTGGTTCTCTAGCGGATGCCTACAATGAGCAGTTCTTC
TRBV5-1	TRBJ2-7	few	-	14	CASSFAGASYEQYF	TGCGCCAGCAGCTTCGCAGGGGCTTCCTACGAGCAGTACTTC
TRBV19	TRBJ2-7	-	TRBD2	14	CASSPGLAGEEQYF	TGTGCCAGTAGTCCGGGACTAGCGGGAGAGGAGCAGTACTTC
TRBV7-8	TRBJ1-1	-	TRBD1	17	CASSLGGTGGSDTEAFF	TGTGCCAGCAGCTTAGGGGGGACAGGGGGCTCGGACACTGAAGCTTTCTTT
TRBV20-1	TRBJ1-3	-	-	19	CSASPPGTKHTYSGNTIYF	TGCAGTGCTAGTCCCCCCGGGACAAAGCATACATACTCTGGAAACACCATATATTTT
TRBV9	TRBJ2-5	-	-	15	CASSVAWGAQETQYF	TGTGCCAGCAGCGTAGCGTGGGGAGCCCAAGAGACCCAGTACTTC